What follows are 13 T cell receptor beta chains derived from one specimen sequenced in a study of shared clonotypes between healthy human individuals. Produced via immunoSEQ multiplex PCR; TCRdb's table is partial and in-frame only. Of 1.5 million to 2.5 million clones detected, around 96% appear once; the ten largest clones hold around 1%. Cells designated naive CD8 were CD45RO-negative and were positively selected for CCR7, with terminally differentiated effector memory CD45RA+ cells excluded. Source material: naive CD8+ T cells sorted from blood. These receptors were obtained from a young man in good health.

The gene calls are TRBV28 and TRBJ2-7; D remains unclear. Per the germline V gene, CDR1 is MDHEN and CDR2 is SYDVKM. V gave up 7 bases and J gave up 1 base, with 11 bases separating them. CDR3 length: 13 residues. CDR3 protein: CASNEVASYEQYF. The CDR3 bases are TGTGCCAGCAATGAGGTCGCGTCCTACGAGCAGTACTTC.

The chain joins TRBV7-8 to TRBJ2-3; a possible D gene is TRBD2 (6 bases). Per the germline V gene, CDR1 is SGHVS and CDR2 is FQNEAQ. Trimming pared 2 bases from V and 2 bases from J, leaving 11 bases between. The CDR3 consists of 15 residues. CDR3 protein: CASSLWRGSTDTQYF. The CDR3 nucleotides read TGTGCCAGCAGCTTATGGCGGGGTTCCACAGATACGCAGTATTTT. Drawing the rest from reference TRBV7-8 and TRBJ2-3, the complete variable domain is GAGVSQSPRYKVAKRGQDVALRCDPISGHVSLFWYQQALGQGPEFLTYFQNEAQLDKSGLPSDRFFAERPEGSVSTLKIQRTQQEDSAVYLCASSLWRGSTDTQYFGPGTRLTVL.

The gene calls are TRBV7-9 and TRBJ1-4, with 7 bases lining up with TRBD1. V shed 3 bases, J shed 7 bases, and the junction held 11 bases outside the gene matches. The germline gives CDR1 SEHNR, CDR2 FQNEAQ (reference sequence). This CDR3 has 16 residues. The CDR3 region has the DNA TGTGCCAGCAGCTTTCAAGCACGGGCAGGGGGTGAAAAACTGTTTTTT. Protein: CASSFQARAGGEKLFF.

The chain joins TRBV7-9 to TRBJ2-3, with TRBD2 matching over 7 bases. This CDR3 spans 18 amino acids. Germline values: CDR1 SEHNR, CDR2 FQNEAQ (reference sequence). The V segment lost 4 bases and the J segment 4 bases; nucleotides outside the gene matches: 17. The CDR3 DNA follows: TGTGCCAGCAGCTCGACCTTGAGGACTAGTATCAACGCAGATACGCAGTATTTT. Protein sequence: CASSSTLRTSINADTQYF.

This sequence joins TRBV5-1 and TRBJ2-1, with D maybe TRBD1 (5 bases). The CDR3 has 15 residues. V gave up 6 bases and J gave up 0 bases, with 13 bases separating them. The germline CDR1 and CDR2 sequences are SGHRS and YFSETQ. The CDR3 loop is CASKDSPSSYNEQFF. The CDR3 DNA is TGCGCCAGCAAAGACAGCCCCAGCTCCTACAATGAGCAGTTCTTC.

The rearrangement uses TRBV9 and TRBJ2-3; either TRBD1 or TRBD2 may supply D (5 bases each). The germline V gene has CDR1 SGDLS and CDR2 YYNGEE. The CDR3 spans 16 residues. Trimming removed 4 bases from V and 0 bases from J, with 15 bases in between. The CDR3 sequence is CASSQEGRASTDTQYF. The CDR3 coding sequence is TGTGCCAGCAGCCAAGAGGGGCGGGCCAGCACAGATACGCAGTATTTT.

On this clone: The same CDR3 can be traced to other DNA sequences in this sample. This chain uses TRBV9 with TRBJ2-7; D uncertain. From germline, CDR1 is SGDLS and CDR2 YYNGEE. The V end was cut by 0 bases, the J end by 0 bases, with 7 bases between. The CDR3 covers 14 residues. The CDR3 nucleotides are TGTGCCAGCAGCGTAGGCCCTAGCTCCTACGAGCAGTACTTC. The encoded protein is CASSVGPSSYEQYF.

The chain uses TRBV7-8 and TRBJ2-2; the match to TRBD2 covers 13 bases. Per germline, CDR1 SGHVS and CDR2 FQNEAQ. V shed 5 bases and J 3 bases; nucleotides not matched to a gene: 9. The CDR3 has 18 amino acids. DNA of the CDR3: TGTGCCAGCAGCGAATTACCGGGACTAGCGGGACACACCGGGGAGCTGTTTTTT. Its protein product is CASSELPGLAGHTGELFF.

The chain carries TRBV7-9 and TRBJ2-2; TRBD2 matches at 11 bases. V lost 5 bases, J lost 7 bases, and 9 bases stayed unmatched. Germline values: CDR1 SEHNR, CDR2 FQNEAQ (reference sequence). The CDR3 runs to 16 residues. The CDR3 nucleotides read TGTGCCAGCAGCCCAACTAGCGGGAGTTGGGTCGGGGAGCTGTTTTTT. Translation: CASSPTSGSWVGELFF.

The V call is TRBV25-1, the J call TRBJ2-2; possibly TRBD2 for D (6 bases). CDR1 is MGHDK and CDR2 is SYGVNS in the germline V gene. V gave up 6 bases and J gave up 7 bases, with 9 bases separating them. CDR3 length: 12 residues. This CDR3 reads CASRPGGGELFF. CDR3 coding DNA: TGTGCCAGCAGGCCCGGGGGCGGGGAGCTGTTTTTT.

This sequence joins TRBV7-8 and TRBJ2-7; TRBD1 or TRBD2 may be the D gene (5 bases each). This CDR3 comprises 16 residues. V dropped 1 base and J dropped 3 bases, with 16 bases sitting between them. Per germline, CDR1 SGHVS and CDR2 FQNEAQ. The CDR3 loop reads CASSLVVRGPFYEQYF. The CDR3 DNA is TGTGCCAGCAGCTTAGTGGTCCGGGGACCCTTCTACGAGCAGTACTTC.

The chain uses TRBV12-5 and TRBJ2-2, with 13 nucleotides matching TRBD2. CDR1 LGHNT and CDR2 FRNRAP come from the germline V gene. This CDR3 is 21 amino acids long. The V segment lost 0 bases and the J segment 5 bases; nucleotides outside the gene matches: 15. CDR3 amino acids: CASGLVIWGAKGLAGTGELFF. In nucleotides, the CDR3 is TGTGCTAGTGGTTTGGTAATATGGGGCGCGAAGGGACTAGCGGGAACCGGGGAGCTGTTTTTT.

V gene TRBV6-1 combines with J gene TRBJ2-1; 10 nucleotides align to TRBD2. Unmatched junction bases numbered 7, after V lost 2 bases and J lost 9 bases. The germline V gene encodes CDR1 MNHNS and CDR2 SASEGT. The CDR3 contains 15 residues. This CDR3 reads CASSEWSGGAGEQFF. CDR3 nucleotides: TGTGCCAGCAGTGAATGGAGCGGGGGGGCGGGTGAGCAGTTCTTC.